Following are 25 T cell receptor beta chains from one sample sequenced in a study of early T cells in non-severe SARS-CoV-2 infection (dated by TCRdb to about 2021). The library relied on 5' RACE. TCRdb lists the instrument as NextSeq 500. In TCRdb, the public reads were trimmed at Q25 with fastp and aligned with MiXCR, with productive beta chains retained. For every CDR3 protein sequence, its rows merge into one entry that carries the most common genes and DNA. Recorded for this sample are tens of thousands of distinct CDR3 sequences; about 12% of them occurred a single time. The ten largest clones represent roughly 8.3% of the sample. Sequenced: whole blood. Receptor source: an adult who was a healthcare worker with PCR-confirmed SARS-CoV-2 infection or an uninfected control (not recorded which).

The chain links TRBV11-2 to TRBJ2-7; 8 positions agree with TRBD1. V lost 5 bases, J lost 4 bases, and 13 bases stayed unmatched. Germline V lookup: CDR1 SGHAT, CDR2 FQNNGV. This CDR3 has 16 amino acids. In nucleotides, the CDR3 is TGTGCCAGCAGCCCCGTCCAGGGGGCGTTCCCATACGAGCAGTACTTC. Its protein product is CASSPVQGAFPYEQYF.

This clonotype was observed a few times. This chain joins TRBV29-1 and TRBJ2-7, with a possible D match to TRBD1 (6 bases). From germline, CDR1 is SQVTM and CDR2 ANQGSEA. The CDR3 contains 12 residues. Trimming cost V 4 bases and J 0 bases, with 7 bases left between them. In nucleotides, the CDR3 is TGCAGCGTTGGACAGGACTCCTACGAGCAGTACTTC. Translated, it gives CSVGQDSYEQYF.

The V and J genes are TRBV28 and TRBJ2-3; 9 nucleotides match TRBD1. CDR3 length equals 17 residues. V lost 1 base to trimming and J lost 7 bases; unmatched junction nucleotides: 12. From germline, CDR1 is MDHEN and CDR2 SYDVKM. CDR3 in DNA: TGTGCCAGCAGTTTATTGGGGGGGACAGGGTGGACGAATACGCAGTATTTT. Protein product: CASSLLGGTGWTNTQYF.

The sample holds a few counts of this clonotype. V is TRBV28 and J is TRBJ2-7; 14 bases agree with TRBD2. V lost 1 base, J lost 4 bases, and 6 bases stayed unmatched. CDR1 is MDHEN, CDR2 SYDVKM, per germline. This CDR3 comprises 17 residues. The CDR3 sequence: CASSLYPGLAGAYEQYF. The CDR3 DNA sequence: TGTGCCAGCAGTTTATACCCGGGACTAGCGGGAGCATACGAGCAGTACTTC.

This clonotype showed up many times. The gene calls are TRBV14 and TRBJ1-2; tentatively, D is TRBD1 (5 bases). Germline CDR1 reads SGHDN; CDR2 reads FVKESK. V shed 4 bases and J shed 6 bases, with 9 bases lying between them. This CDR3 has 12 amino acids. The CDR3 region has the DNA TGTGCCAGCAGCCCCTCCAGGGATGGCTACACCTTC. Encoded protein: CASSPSRDGYTF.

The J gene is TRBJ1-1, the V gene TRBV4-1; D uncertain. CDR1 and CDR2 (germline): MGHRA, YSYEKL. The ends were cut back, 4 bases at V and 3 bases at J, with 9 bases in the middle. The CDR3 consists of 13 residues. The CDR3, as DNA: TGCGCCAGCAGCCTCGATCCTGACACTGAAGCTTTCTTT. It codes for CASSLDPDTEAFF.

The chain uses TRBV7-2 and TRBJ2-7, with D uncertain. In germline, CDR1 is SGHTA, CDR2 FQGNSA. V lost 5 bases, J lost 6 bases, and 8 bases lay in between. The CDR3 is made up of 11 amino acids. The CDR3 spells CASSRASEQYF. The DNA of the CDR3 is TGTGCCAGCAGCAGGGCTTCCGAGCAGTACTTC.

This clonotype was counted only a few times. The genes are TRBV5-6 and TRBJ2-1; D is unclear. Germline CDR1 and CDR2: SGHDT and YYEEEE. V was trimmed by 3 bases and J by 9 bases, leaving 7 bases between them. This CDR3 has 11 residues. CDR3: CASSSHVEQFF. The DNA for the CDR3 is TGTGCCAGCAGCTCGCACGTTGAGCAGTTCTTC.

The V gene is TRBV2, the J gene TRBJ1-1; D is perhaps TRBD1 (6 bases). From germline, CDR1 is SNHLY and CDR2 FYNNEI. CDR3 length: 13 amino acids. The germline V and J ends were trimmed by 8 bases and 1 base, with 11 bases remaining between them. In DNA form, the CDR3 reads TGTGCCAGCGGGAGGGGGGAGAACACTGAAGCTTTCTTT. Its translation: CASGRGENTEAFF.

The chain employs TRBV10-3 and TRBJ2-3; perhaps TRBD1 as D (6 bases). CDR1 is ENHRY and CDR2 is SYGVKD in the germline V gene. With 6 bases removed from V and 0 bases from J, the gap between germline ends came to 10 bases. The CDR3 spans 14 residues. The chain's CDR3 is CAIRGTPSTDTQYF. The CDR3, as DNA: TGTGCCATCAGGGGGACACCCAGCACAGATACGCAGTATTTT.

This clonotype has only a few counts. The chain recombines TRBV11-1 with TRBJ2-6; D unclear. The CDR3 has 13 amino acids. CDR1 is SGHAT, CDR2 FQDESV, per germline (reference sequence). The V gene lost 6 bases and the J gene lost 3 bases, with 6 bases spanning the gap. CDR3 bases: TGTGCCAGCAGTGTCCTTGGGGCCAACGTCCTGACTTTC. Amino acid sequence: CASSVLGANVLTF.

This clonotype was found many times. This chain links TRBV7-6 with TRBJ2-1; 12 nucleotides match TRBD2. The germline gives CDR1 SGHVS, CDR2 FNYEAQ. This CDR3 comprises 16 residues. Unmatched junction bases numbered 10, after V lost 5 bases and J lost 8 bases. CDR3 bases: TGTGCCAGCAGCAACCGACTAGCGGGAGAGGTGGATGAGCAGTTCTTC. Translating gives CASSNRLAGEVDEQFF.

This clonotype was counted between two and nine times. The V gene is TRBV28, the J gene TRBJ2-7, with TRBD1 matching 7 bases. With 4 bases clipped from V and 2 bases from J, the junction kept 5 bases outside the gene matches. The germline V gene encodes CDR1 MDHEN and CDR2 SYDVKM. This CDR3 spans 14 amino acids. CDR3 sequence: CASSWTGDAYEQYF. In nucleotides, the CDR3 is TGTGCCAGCAGTTGGACAGGAGATGCCTACGAGCAGTACTTC. Using reference TRBV28 and TRBJ2-7 for the parts outside the CDR3, the full variable domain is DVKVTQSSRYLVKRTGEKVFLECVQDMDHENMFWYRQDPGLGLRLIYFSYDVKMKEKGDIPEGYSVSREKKERFSLILESASTNQTSMYLCASSWTGDAYEQYFGPGTRLTVT.

V gene TRBV6-6 combines with J gene TRBJ2-5; 7 bases match TRBD2. Germline V gives CDR1 MNHNY, CDR2 SVGAGI (reference sequence). The CDR3 spans 16 residues. J lost 2 bases, V lost 3 bases, and 9 bases had no gene match. The CDR3 DNA reads as TGTGCCAGCAGTTATTCCCTTGGGGGAGGGCAAGAGACCCAGTACTTC. This gives the protein CASSYSLGGGQETQYF.

This clonotype was seen many times. The V call is TRBV20-1, the J call TRBJ2-3; the D is unclear. This CDR3 has 14 residues. V was pared by 6 bases and J by 1 base, with 14 bases between. Looked up from germline, CDR1 is DFQATT and CDR2 is SNEGSKA (reference sequence). The CDR3: CSAPGLLGTDTQYF. DNA of the CDR3: TGCAGTGCCCCCGGTTTGCTGGGCACAGATACGCAGTATTTT.

This clonotype was observed many times. This chain links TRBV20-1 with TRBJ2-7, with D possibly called TRBD1 or TRBD2 (6 bases each). Trimming stripped 2 bases from V and 6 bases from J, with 17 bases between. Germline CDR1 DFQATT, CDR2 SNEGSKA (reference sequence). The CDR3 runs 14 residues. CDR3 DNA sequence: TGCAGTGCTAGACTAAAACTCAGGGGAGGCGAGCAGTACTTC. This sequence encodes CSARLKLRGGEQYF.

The V gene is TRBV7-8, the J gene TRBJ2-5; the D gene is possibly TRBD2 (6 bases). The V and J ends lost 5 bases and 1 base respectively, with 11 bases between them. The CDR3 sequence is 14 residues long. The germline V gene has CDR1 SGHVS and CDR2 FQNEAQ. CDR3 residues: CASSPGDRQETQYF. In DNA, the CDR3 is TGTGCCAGCAGCCCGGGGGACCGCCAAGAGACCCAGTACTTC.

This clonotype was seen a few times. V usage is TRBV29-1 and J usage is TRBJ1-4; D not resolved. The germline V and J ends were trimmed by 6 bases and 0 bases, with 11 bases remaining between them. The length of the CDR3 is 14 residues. Germline CDR1 reads SQVTM; CDR2 reads ANQGSEA. Written as DNA, the CDR3 is TGCAGCGTGGCCGGCATAGCAACTAATGAAAAACTGTTTTTT. Translation: CSVAGIATNEKLFF.

This clonotype was observed at least ten times. V and J are TRBV5-1 and TRBJ1-4, with 7 bases lining up with TRBD1. CDR1 and CDR2 from the germline V gene are SGHRS and YFSETQ. Trimming removed 2 bases from V and 7 bases from J; junction bases left unmatched: 11. This CDR3 has 16 residues. In DNA, the CDR3 is TGCGCCAGCAGCTTTTCCCCACAGGGGCGGGGTGAAAAACTGTTTTTT. The encoded protein is CASSFSPQGRGEKLFF.

The CDR3 DNA follows: TGCAGCGTTGAAGTCGACAGCAAAGCCGCGGGGCAGTACTTC. Its protein is CSVEVDSKAAGQYF. The J gene is TRBJ2-7, the V gene TRBV29-1; D possibly uses TRBD1 or TRBD2 (5 bases each). Germline lookup yields CDR1 SQVTM and CDR2 ANQGSEA. The CDR3 totals 14 residues. V lost 1 base and J lost 9, with 19 bases in between.

In this sample, this clonotype turned up a few times. The junction departs from germline at one end; a sequencing error may be responsible. The chain carries TRBV6-2 or TRBV6-3 and TRBJ2-7; unclear D gene. This CDR3 region has 14 residues. Germline V lookup: CDR1 MNHEY, CDR2 SVGEGT. The DNA of the CDR3 is TGCGCCAGCAGGCTCCCGGACGTAATAACCGAGCAGTACTTC. Residues: CASRLPDVITEQYF.

The chain couples TRBV5-1 to TRBJ2-3; 7 positions agree with TRBD1. There are 14 residues in the CDR3. The trim removed 4 bases at V and 3 bases at J, leaving 5 bases unmatched. Germline V gives CDR1 SGHRS, CDR2 YFSETQ. In DNA form, the CDR3 reads TGCGCCAGCAGCCCGGGACAGATGACAGATACGCAGTATTTT. Protein product: CASSPGQMTDTQYF.

This clonotype appeared a few times. The chain links TRBV19 to TRBJ2-5; the D gene is possibly TRBD1 (6 bases). This CDR3 contains 13 residues. Trimming stripped 4 bases from V and 5 bases from J, with 11 bases between. CDR1 is LNHDA and CDR2 is SQIVND in the germline V gene (reference sequence). CDR3 in DNA: TGTGCCAGTAGTAACACAGGGATGGAGACCCAGTACTTC. This gives the protein CASSNTGMETQYF.

The CDR3: CASSNNRVWYEQYF. CDR3 nucleotide sequence: TGTGCCAGCAGCAACAACAGGGTATGGTACGAGCAGTACTTC. The rearrangement links TRBV21-1 to TRBJ2-7; TRBD1, the table's D call, lacks a check against the DNA. TRBV21-1 is a recognized pseudogene. The CDR3 is made up of 14 amino acids.

This clonotype came up a few times. The chain recombines TRBV5-5 with TRBJ1-4; D not certain. Trimming left V 4 bases short and J 4 bases short, with 11 bases between. Germline-derived CDR1 and CDR2 are SGHKS and YYEKEE (reference sequence). This CDR3 contains 14 residues. The CDR3 nucleotides read TGTGCCAGCAGCGGGATGGCACGTAATGAAAAACTGTTTTTT. Translating it yields CASSGMARNEKLFF.